These 24 T cell receptor beta chains were sequenced from one sample in a study of control samples from healthy donors and cancer patients (dated by TCRdb to 2019 to 2021). Library preparation was by the immunoSEQ multiplex PCR assay. Here the immuneACCESS table is served through TCRdb, limited to in-frame sequences with V and J called. Missing clones are a known gap in these copies; in checked studies unresolved V genes cover under half, and the rest lacks a known reason. This sample is represented by about 60,000 clones; about 92% of them were singletons. Clones ranked in the top ten supply roughly 1.6% of the sample. The sequenced sample consisted of PBMCs. These receptors originate from a man aged 40-50 years with colorectal cancer.

This chain uses TRBV2 with TRBJ2-1, with D unresolved. V was trimmed by 2 bases and J by 10 bases, leaving 15 bases between them. Germline CDR1 and CDR2: SNHLY and FYNNEI. CDR3 length: 14 residues. In nucleotides, the CDR3 is TGTGCCAGCAGTGAAAGGGTGGGGTTATGGGAGCAGTTCTTC. As protein: CASSERVGLWEQFF.

This chain links TRBV6-6 with TRBJ2-7; 7 nucleotides line up with TRBD1. Germline V CDR1 and CDR2: MNHNY, SVGAGI (reference sequence). The J segment lost 5 bases and the V segment lost 6 bases, leaving 13 bases of the junction unmatched. The CDR3 totals 15 residues. CDR3 nucleotides: TGTGCCAGCAGGACCTCGACAGGGCCAACGGACGAGCAGTACTTC. This sequence encodes CASRTSTGPTDEQYF.

In regard to this clone: This same CDR3 is encoded by further DNA sequences in the sample. This chain connects TRBV12-3 or TRBV12-4 to TRBJ1-1; D not certain. The CDR3 consists of 11 residues. Trimming pared 5 bases from V and 4 bases from J, leaving 5 bases between. The CDR3 here is CASSRSTEAFF. For the CDR3, the DNA is TGTGCCAGCAGTCGCTCCACTGAAGCTTTCTTT.

The V gene is TRBV14, the J gene TRBJ2-3; TRBD1 might be the D (5 bases). This CDR3 region has 15 residues. The germline V and J ends were trimmed by 3 bases and 2 bases, with 12 bases remaining between them. Per the germline V gene, CDR1 is SGHDN and CDR2 is FVKESK. DNA of the CDR3: TGTGCCAGCAGCCAGCGGACATTCCTCACAGATACGCAGTATTTT. Translating gives CASSQRTFLTDTQYF.

This chain connects TRBV19 to TRBJ1-6, with D possibly matching TRBD1 (6 bases). V was shortened by 6 bases and J by 9 bases, with 15 bases between the two germline ends. CDR1 is LNHDA, CDR2 SQIVND, per germline (reference sequence). CDR3 size: 14 residues. The CDR3 DNA is TGTGCCAGTAGCATGGGGACAAGCGTTTCACCCCTCCACTTT. Its translation: CASSMGTSVSPLHF.

The chain links TRBV19 to TRBJ1-6; a weak D match, TRBD1 (5 bases). Germline CDR1 and CDR2: LNHDA and SQIVND (reference sequence). The V end lost 1 base, the J end lost 0 bases, and 10 bases lay between the germline ends. The CDR3 is 17 residues long. CDR3 nucleotides: TGTGCCAGTAGTATAGGGGCAGGGAGCTCCTATAATTCACCCCTCCACTTT. Protein product: CASSIGAGSSYNSPLHF.

The rearrangement links TRBV5-1 to TRBJ2-3, with D possibly matching TRBD1 (6 bases). The germline V gene has CDR1 SGHRS and CDR2 YFSETQ. V was trimmed by 4 bases and J by 3 bases, leaving 12 bases between them. CDR3 length equals 14 residues. The CDR3 nucleotides are TGCGCCAGCAGCGGTCCAGGGGCGACAGATACGCAGTATTTT. Protein: CASSGPGATDTQYF.

This sequence joins TRBV12-3 or TRBV12-4 and TRBJ2-5; 7 nucleotides line up with TRBD1. The CDR3 contains 13 residues. V gave up 5 bases and J gave up 1 base; unmatched junction bases: 1. The CDR3 sequence is CASSDRAQETQYF. The CDR3 DNA follows: TGTGCCAGCAGTGACAGGGCCCAAGAGACCCAGTACTTC.

The chain carries TRBV5-1 and TRBJ2-7, with 10 bases matching TRBD2. The germline V gene encodes CDR1 SGHRS and CDR2 YFSETQ. The CDR3 is made up of 16 amino acids. The V gene end was trimmed by 3 bases and the J gene end by 4 bases; junction bases not matched to a gene: 10. CDR3 in amino acids: CASSWTLAGDAYEQYF. CDR3 in DNA: TGCGCCAGCAGCTGGACGCTAGCGGGAGACGCTTACGAGCAGTACTTC.

The chain uses TRBV3-1 (or the pseudogene TRBV3-2) and TRBJ2-7; D is uncertain. The germline V gene encodes CDR1 LGHDT and CDR2 YNNKEL (reference sequence). Trimming left V 1 base short and J 7 bases short, with 8 bases between. The CDR3 length is 12 residues. CDR3 DNA sequence: TGTGCCAGCAGCCAAGGGAGTTTGGAGCAGTACTTC. As protein: CASSQGSLEQYF.

CDR3 in amino acids: CAGGGGEWETQYF. CDR3 DNA: TGTGCCGGGGGTGGGGGAGAATGGGAGACCCAGTACTTC. The V gene is TRBV7-2, the J gene TRBJ2-5, with D perhaps being TRBD1 or TRBD2 (5 bases each). This CDR3 has 13 residues. Trimming cost V 11 bases and J 5 bases, with 18 bases left between them. In germline, CDR1 is SGHTA, CDR2 FQGNSA.

In this sample, this clone turned up a few times. The chain links TRBV6-1 to TRBJ1-1; D not resolved. Trimming removed 1 base at V and 1 base at J, with 10 bases between. The germline CDR1 and CDR2 sequences are MNHNS and SASEGT. The CDR3 runs to 15 residues. CDR3 loop: CASSEVGEKNTEAFF. DNA for the CDR3: TGTGCCAGCAGTGAAGTGGGAGAAAAGAACACTGAAGCTTTCTTT.

The V and J genes are TRBV3-1 (or the pseudogene TRBV3-2) and TRBJ1-3; no clear D gene. Trimming took off 0 bases at V and 0 bases at J, with 15 bases between the two ends. The CDR3 has 18 amino acids. Per the germline V gene, CDR1 is LGHDT and CDR2 is YNNKEL (reference sequence). The CDR3 reads CASSQELKPRGSGNTIYF. CDR3 nucleotide sequence: TGTGCCAGCAGCCAAGAATTAAAGCCGAGAGGCTCTGGAAACACCATATATTTT.

This clone was found once. The chain uses TRBV2 and TRBJ1-5, with 9 bases fitting TRBD1. The CDR3 runs 15 residues. After removal of 7 bases from V and 2 bases from J, the junction contained 6 bases not matched to a gene. The germline CDR1 and CDR2 sequences are SNHLY and FYNNEI. In nucleotides, the CDR3 is TGTGCCAGCAAGCGGGACAGGGCGGGCAATCAGCCCCAGCATTTT. Protein product: CASKRDRAGNQPQHF.

This chain connects TRBV27 to TRBJ1-6; D not resolved. V was trimmed by 1 base and J by 10 bases, leaving 14 bases between them. The germline gives CDR1 MNHEY, CDR2 SMNVEV (reference sequence). CDR3 length: 15 residues. This CDR3 is CASSLWAGSGSPLHF. The CDR3 bases are TGTGCCAGCAGTTTATGGGCGGGGTCAGGCTCACCCCTCCACTTT.

This chain connects TRBV7-2 to TRBJ2-7, with D uncertain. V was shortened by 3 bases and J by 0 bases, with 12 bases between the two germline ends. From germline, CDR1 is SGHTA and CDR2 FQGNSA. This CDR3 is built from 15 residues. The CDR3 DNA is TGTGCCAGCAGCTTTTTTACCGTAGGCTCCTACGAGCAGTACTTC. This codes for CASSFFTVGSYEQYF.

Only one count was recorded for this clone. The rearrangement links TRBV7-2 to TRBJ2-5, with TRBD1 identical over 7 bases. This CDR3 has 14 residues. CDR1 SGHTA and CDR2 FQGNSA come from the germline V gene. V trimming: 5 bases; J trimming: 4 bases; junction bases outside the gene matches: 7. The CDR3 loop is CASSPRTGAETQYF. In DNA, the CDR3 is TGTGCCAGCAGCCCGAGAACAGGGGCAGAGACCCAGTACTTC.

J is TRBJ2-7 and V is TRBV5-4; D perhaps matches TRBD1 (5 bases). The germline gives CDR1 SGHNT, CDR2 YYREEE (reference sequence). CDR3 length: 15 residues. Between the trimmed V and J ends, which lost 1 base and 6 bases, there was a span of 17 bases. CDR3 DNA sequence: TGTGCCAGCAGCTTGCCACGACAGTCCCTACGCGAGCAGTACTTC. This encodes CASSLPRQSLREQYF.

The sample holds a few counts of this clone. This chain joins TRBV6-1 and TRBJ2-3; TRBD1 matches at 7 bases. Per germline, CDR1 MNHNS and CDR2 SASEGT. The CDR3 covers 15 residues. The J segment lost 2 bases and the V segment lost 0 bases, leaving 2 bases of the junction unmatched. This chain's CDR3 is CASSEAQGITDTQYF. The DNA of the CDR3 is TGTGCCAGCAGTGAAGCACAGGGGATCACAGATACGCAGTATTTT.

This clone occurred once. The gene calls are TRBV9 and TRBJ1-1; D unresolved. Between the trimmed V and J ends, which lost 4 bases and 5 bases, there was a span of 12 bases. CDR3 length equals 13 residues. The V gene's germline CDR1 is SGDLS and CDR2 YYNGEE. The CDR3 spells CASSTRPGTEAFF. In DNA form, the CDR3 reads TGTGCCAGCAGCACACGCCCCGGAACTGAAGCTTTCTTT.

The chain is built from TRBV15 and TRBJ1-3; no definite D call. The germline gives CDR1 LNHNV, CDR2 YYDKDF (reference sequence). The CDR3 sequence is 15 residues long. The V end was cut by 0 bases, the J end by 0 bases, with 6 bases between. DNA for the CDR3: TGTGCCACCAGCAGAGATCACCCCTCTGGAAACACCATATATTTT. Protein sequence: CATSRDHPSGNTIYF.

V and J are TRBV6-4 and TRBJ2-2; possible D gene TRBD2, 6 bases. V was pared by 8 bases and J by 7 bases, with 17 bases between. The CDR3 runs to 14 residues. Germline values: CDR1 MRHNA, CDR2 SNTAGT. CDR3: CASPGLNTGGELFF. Here the CDR3 DNA reads TGTGCCAGCCCGGGACTGAACACCGGCGGGGAGCTGTTTTTT.

The chain links TRBV5-1 to TRBJ2-7; 12 bases fit TRBD2. The germline V gene encodes CDR1 SGHRS and CDR2 YFSETQ. The CDR3 covers 16 residues. V lost 1 base, J lost 6 bases, and 8 bases stayed unmatched. In DNA form, the CDR3 reads TGCGCCAGCAGCTTGTACCTAGCGGGGGGGCAAAGCGAGCAGTACTTC. Encoded protein: CASSLYLAGGQSEQYF. Looking up the rest from reference TRBV5-1 and TRBJ2-7 gives the full variable domain: KAGVTQTPRYLIKTRGQQVTLSCSPISGHRSVSWYQQTPGQGLQFLFEYFSETQRNKGNFPGRFSGRQFSNSRSEMNVSTLELGDSALYLCASSLYLAGGQSEQYFGPGTRLTVT.

The chain has TRBV19 and TRBJ1-4, with D hard to call. The CDR3 extends over 15 amino acids. The germline V and J ends were trimmed by 5 bases and 4 bases, with 14 bases remaining between them. Germline CDR1 and CDR2: LNHDA and SQIVND (reference sequence). The DNA for the CDR3 is TGTGCCAGTAGTGATGGGAACATCCTTAATGAAAAACTGTTTTTT. It encodes CASSDGNILNEKLFF.